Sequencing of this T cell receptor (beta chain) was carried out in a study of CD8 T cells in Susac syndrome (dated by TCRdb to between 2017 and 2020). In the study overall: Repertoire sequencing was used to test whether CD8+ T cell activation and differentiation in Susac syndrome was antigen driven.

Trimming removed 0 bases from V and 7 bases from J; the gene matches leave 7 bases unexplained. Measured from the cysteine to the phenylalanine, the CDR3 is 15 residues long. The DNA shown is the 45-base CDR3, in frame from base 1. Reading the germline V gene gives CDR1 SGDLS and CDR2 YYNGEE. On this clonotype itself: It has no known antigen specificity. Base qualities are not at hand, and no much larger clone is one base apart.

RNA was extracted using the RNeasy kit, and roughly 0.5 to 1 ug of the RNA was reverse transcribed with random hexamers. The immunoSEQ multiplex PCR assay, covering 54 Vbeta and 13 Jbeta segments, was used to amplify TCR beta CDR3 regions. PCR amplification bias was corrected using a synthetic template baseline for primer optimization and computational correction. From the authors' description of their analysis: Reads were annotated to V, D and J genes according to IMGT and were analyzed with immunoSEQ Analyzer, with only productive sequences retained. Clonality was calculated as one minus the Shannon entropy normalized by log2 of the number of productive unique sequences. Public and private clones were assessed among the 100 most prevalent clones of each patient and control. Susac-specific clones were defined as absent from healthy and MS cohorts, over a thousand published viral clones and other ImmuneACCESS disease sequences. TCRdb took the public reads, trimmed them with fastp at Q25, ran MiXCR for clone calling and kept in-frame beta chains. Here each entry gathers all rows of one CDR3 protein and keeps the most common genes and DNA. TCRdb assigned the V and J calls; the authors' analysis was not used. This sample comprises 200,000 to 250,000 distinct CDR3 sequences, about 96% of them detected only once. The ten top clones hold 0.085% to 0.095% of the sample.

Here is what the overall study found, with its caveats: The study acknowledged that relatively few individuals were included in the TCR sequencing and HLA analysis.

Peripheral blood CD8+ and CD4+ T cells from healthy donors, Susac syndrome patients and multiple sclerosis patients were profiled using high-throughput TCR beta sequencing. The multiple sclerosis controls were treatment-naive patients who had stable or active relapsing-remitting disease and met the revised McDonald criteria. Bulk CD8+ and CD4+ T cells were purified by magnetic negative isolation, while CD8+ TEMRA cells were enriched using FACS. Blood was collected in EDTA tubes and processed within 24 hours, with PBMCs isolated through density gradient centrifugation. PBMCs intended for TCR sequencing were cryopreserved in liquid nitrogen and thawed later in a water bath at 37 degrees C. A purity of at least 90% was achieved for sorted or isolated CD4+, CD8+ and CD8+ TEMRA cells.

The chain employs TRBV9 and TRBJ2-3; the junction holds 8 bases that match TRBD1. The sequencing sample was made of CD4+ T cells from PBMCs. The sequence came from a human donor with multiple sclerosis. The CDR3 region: CASSVEGQGANTQYF. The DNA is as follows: TGTGCCAGCAGCGTAGAGGGCCAGGGGGCAAATACGCAGTATTTT.